A single sample is the source of the 10 T cell receptor beta chains below, sequenced in a study of blood T cell repertoires in COVID-19. Some clones are missing from TCRdb's copy, which holds only in-frame ones; the method was immunoSEQ multiplex PCR. Counted here are a few hundred thousand clones, roughly 82% occurring once; the ten biggest clones make up 9% to 15%. Sequencing used peripheral blood. All receptors derive from an elderly man with acute or convalescent COVID-19.

The chain has TRBV10-3 and TRBJ2-3; 8 bases line up with TRBD1. The V segment lost 8 bases and the J segment 6 bases; nucleotides outside the gene matches: 10. CDR1 and CDR2 (germline): ENHRY, SYGVKD. The CDR3 is made up of 14 amino acids. DNA for the CDR3: TGTGCCATCGGGCAGGGGGCTTTATTGGATACGCAGTATTTT. This gives the protein CAIGQGALLDTQYF.

The J gene is TRBJ1-1, the V gene TRBV12-3 or TRBV12-4, with D perhaps matching TRBD1 (5 bases). The length of the CDR3 is 13 residues. Trimming removed 7 bases from V and 4 bases from J, with 13 bases in between. CDR3 DNA sequence: TGTGCCAGCACCAGCCTCAGGGCCACTGAAGCTTTCTTT. Translation: CASTSLRATEAFF.

This clone occurred a few times. V is TRBV18 and J is TRBJ1-4, with D possibly being TRBD1 (5 bases). V was cut by 2 bases and J by 8 bases, with 21 bases left in between. The CDR3 is 17 residues long. CDR1 and CDR2 from the germline V gene are KGHSH and LQKENI. CDR3 protein: CASSPGLRGLREEKLFF. For the CDR3, the DNA is TGTGCCAGCTCACCAGGCCTTCGGGGACTACGGGAAGAAAAACTGTTTTTT.

The J gene is TRBJ2-6, the V gene TRBV5-1; 9 nucleotides line up with TRBD1. Trimming cost V 3 bases and J 3 bases; bases outside gene matches: 13. Germline V gene lookup returns CDR1 SGHRS and CDR2 YFSETQ. The CDR3 has 19 amino acids. The CDR3 bases are TGCGCCAGCAGCTCCCCGGTCGGGACAGGGTTACTTGGGGCCAACGTCCTGACTTTC. This sequence encodes CASSSPVGTGLLGANVLTF. Looking up the rest from reference TRBV5-1 and TRBJ2-6 gives the full variable domain: KAGVTQTPRYLIKTRGQQVTLSCSPISGHRSVSWYQQTPGQGLQFLFEYFSETQRNKGNFPGRFSGRQFSNSRSEMNVSTLELGDSALYLCASSSPVGTGLLGANVLTFGAGSRLTVL.

The chain links TRBV10-3 to TRBJ2-3; 10 nucleotides agree with TRBD2. V lost 10 bases and J lost 2; bases outside the gene matches: 6. Germline V gives CDR1 ENHRY, CDR2 SYGVKD. The CDR3 is made up of 14 amino acids. The CDR3 coding sequence is TGTGCCACCCTACTAGCGGGGTACACAGATACGCAGTATTTT. Translation: CATLLAGYTDTQYF.

Remarks on this clone: Other DNA sequences in this specimen translate into the identical CDR3. This chain connects TRBV3-1 (or the pseudogene TRBV3-2) to TRBJ2-1; 11 bases align to TRBD2. The CDR3 totals 15 residues. V lost 4 bases to trimming and J lost 1 base; unmatched junction nucleotides: 0. In germline, CDR1 is LGHDT, CDR2 YNNKEL (reference sequence). CDR3 protein: CASSRTSGSYNEQFF. In DNA form, the CDR3 reads TGTGCCAGCAGCCGGACTAGCGGGTCCTACAATGAGCAGTTCTTC.

The CDR3 sequence: CASSYIYEQYF. The DNA for the CDR3 is TGTGCCAGCAGCTATATTTACGAGCAGTACTTC. The V and J genes are TRBV5-5 and TRBJ2-7, with D uncertain. Germline V gene data show CDR1 as SGHKS and CDR2 as YYEKEE (reference sequence). V was pared by 3 bases and J by 4 bases, with 5 bases between. The CDR3 is 11 residues long.

The chain combines TRBV2 with TRBJ1-5; D not resolved. The CDR3 covers 13 residues. The V gene lost 9 bases and the J gene lost 4 bases, with 13 bases spanning the gap. Germline V gene lookup returns CDR1 SNHLY and CDR2 FYNNEI. The CDR3 sequence: CASRGRGNQPQHF. CDR3 in DNA: TGTGCCAGTCGTGGCAGAGGGAATCAGCCCCAGCATTTT.

This chain connects TRBV19 to TRBJ1-1; tentative D call: TRBD1 (6 bases). Trimming stripped 10 bases from V and 10 bases from J, with 22 bases between. There are 13 residues in the CDR3. Germline CDR1 LNHDA, CDR2 SQIVND (reference sequence). CDR3 sequence (DNA): TGTGCCATCAAGGAAAGAGGGGGGGCTCCAGCTTTCTTT. The encoded protein is CAIKERGGAPAFF.

The chain employs TRBV2 and TRBJ1-2, with 10 nucleotides matching TRBD1. V lost 9 bases to trimming and J lost 4 bases; unmatched junction nucleotides: 11. The CDR3 spans 15 residues. Germline lookup yields CDR1 SNHLY and CDR2 FYNNEI. Here the CDR3 DNA reads TGTGCCAGGACAGGGGGCAACGCCGAGGGCTATGGCTACACCTTC. Translation gives CARTGGNAEGYGYTF.